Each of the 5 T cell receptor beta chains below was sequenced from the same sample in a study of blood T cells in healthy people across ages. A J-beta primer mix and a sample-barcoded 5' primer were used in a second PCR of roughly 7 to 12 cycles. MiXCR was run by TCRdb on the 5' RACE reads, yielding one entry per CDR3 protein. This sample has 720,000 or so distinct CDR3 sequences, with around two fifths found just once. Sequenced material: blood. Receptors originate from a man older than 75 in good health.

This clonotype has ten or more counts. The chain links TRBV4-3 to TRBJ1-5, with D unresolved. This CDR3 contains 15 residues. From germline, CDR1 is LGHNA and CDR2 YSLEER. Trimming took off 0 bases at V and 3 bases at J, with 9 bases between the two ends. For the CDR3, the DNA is TGCGCCAGCAGCCAAGAGTGGACGTCCAATCAGCCCCAGCATTTT. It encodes CASSQEWTSNQPQHF.

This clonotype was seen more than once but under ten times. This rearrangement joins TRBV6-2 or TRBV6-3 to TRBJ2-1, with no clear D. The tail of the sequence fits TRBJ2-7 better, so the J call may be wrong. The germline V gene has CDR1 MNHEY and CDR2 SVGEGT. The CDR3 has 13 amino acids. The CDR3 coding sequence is TGTGCCAGCAGCAAAAGAAACTACAATGAGCAGTACTTC. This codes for CASSKRNYNEQYF.

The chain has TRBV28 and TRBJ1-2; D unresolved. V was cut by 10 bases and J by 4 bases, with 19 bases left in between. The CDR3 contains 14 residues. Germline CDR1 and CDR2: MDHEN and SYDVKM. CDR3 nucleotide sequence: TGTGCCACCTCCCAAGTCCTTACGCTCTATGGCTACACCTTC. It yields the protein CATSQVLTLYGYTF.

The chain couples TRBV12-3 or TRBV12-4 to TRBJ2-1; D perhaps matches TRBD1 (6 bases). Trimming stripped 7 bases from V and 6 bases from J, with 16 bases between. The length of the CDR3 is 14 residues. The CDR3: CASMGDTSFNEQFF. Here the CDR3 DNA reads TGTGCCAGCATGGGGGACACATCGTTCAATGAGCAGTTCTTC.

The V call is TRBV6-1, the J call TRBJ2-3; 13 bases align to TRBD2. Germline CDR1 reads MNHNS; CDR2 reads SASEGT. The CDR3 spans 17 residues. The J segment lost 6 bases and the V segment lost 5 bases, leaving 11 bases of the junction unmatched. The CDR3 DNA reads TGTGCCAGCAGTCAAACCTGGACTAGCGGGAGAACGGATACGCAGTATTTT. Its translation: CASSQTWTSGRTDTQYF.